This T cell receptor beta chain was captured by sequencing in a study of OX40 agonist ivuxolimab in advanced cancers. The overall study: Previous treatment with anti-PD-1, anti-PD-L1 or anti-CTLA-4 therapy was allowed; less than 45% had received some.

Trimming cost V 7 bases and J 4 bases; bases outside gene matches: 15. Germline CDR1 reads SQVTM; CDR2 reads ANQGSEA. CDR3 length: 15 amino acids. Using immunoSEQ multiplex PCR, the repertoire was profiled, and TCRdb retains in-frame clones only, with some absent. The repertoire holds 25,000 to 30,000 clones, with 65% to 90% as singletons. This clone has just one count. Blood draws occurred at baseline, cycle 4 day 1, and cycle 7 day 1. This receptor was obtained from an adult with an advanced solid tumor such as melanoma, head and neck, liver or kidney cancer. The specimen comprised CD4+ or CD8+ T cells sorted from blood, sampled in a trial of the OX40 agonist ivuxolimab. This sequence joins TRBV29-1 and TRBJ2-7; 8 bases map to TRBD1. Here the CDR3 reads CSATPTWDRSYEQYF. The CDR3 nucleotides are TGCAGCGCCACCCCTACATGGGACAGGAGTTACGAGCAGTACTTC.